The 32 T cell receptor beta chains below come from one sample, sequenced in a study of blood T cell repertoires in COVID-19 (TCRdb year 2020). To prepare the library, the immunoSEQ multiplex PCR assay was applied. TCRdb re-hosts the immuneACCESS table, in-frame sequences only. Its copies lack some clones; in the studies checked, an unresolved V gene accounts for under half of them, and the cause for the rest is not known. The table for this sample lists about 130,000 clones; approximately 89% of them were counted only once. Of the sample, around 10% is held by the ten largest clones. The sequenced sample was peripheral blood. The origin of the receptors is a man aged 45-65 years with acute or convalescent COVID-19.

The chain employs TRBV18 and TRBJ2-1; D may be TRBD1 (6 bases). Germline assignment: CDR1 KGHSH and CDR2 LQKENI. The length of the CDR3 is 13 residues. V dropped 6 bases and J dropped 6 bases, with 12 bases sitting between them. The CDR3 protein is CASSGTLGNEQFF. The CDR3, as DNA: TGTGCCAGCTCCGGGACATTGGGCAATGAGCAGTTCTTC.

The chain recombines TRBV3-1 (or the pseudogene TRBV3-2) with TRBJ1-1; no definite D call. This CDR3 is built from 11 residues. The V end lost 2 bases, the J end lost 5 bases, and 3 bases lay between the germline ends. CDR1 and CDR2 from the germline V gene are LGHDT and YNNKEL (reference sequence). The CDR3 coding sequence is TGTGCCAGCAGCCAACAGACTGAAGCTTTCTTT. This gives the protein CASSQQTEAFF.

The chain has TRBV19 and TRBJ1-2; TRBD1 matches at 8 bases. Trimming took 4 bases from V and 3 from J; bases not matched to a gene: 7. Germline loops: CDR1 LNHDA, CDR2 SQIVND (reference sequence). The CDR3 is 15 residues long. The CDR3 DNA reads TGTGCCAGTAGTACCGACCAGACAGGGGACTATGGCTACACCTTC. It encodes CASSTDQTGDYGYTF.

This chain links TRBV11-2 with TRBJ2-7; TRBD2 aligns across 9 bases. Germline V gives CDR1 SGHAT, CDR2 FQNNGV. V trimming: 5 bases; J trimming: 3 bases; junction bases outside the gene matches: 8. CDR3 size: 15 residues. DNA of the CDR3: TGTGCCAGCAGCCTTCCGGGACTAGCATTCTACGAGCAGTACTTC. Protein: CASSLPGLAFYEQYF.

The rearrangement uses TRBV7-9 and TRBJ1-1, with D hard to call. V lost 1 base, J lost 0 bases, and 12 bases lay in between. This CDR3 region has 16 residues. The V gene's germline CDR1 is SEHNR and CDR2 FQNEAQ (reference sequence). The CDR3 loop is CASSLVGYVVNTEAFF. In DNA form, the CDR3 reads TGTGCCAGCAGCTTAGTCGGTTACGTTGTGAACACTGAAGCTTTCTTT.

This sequence joins TRBV27 and TRBJ2-7, with TRBD1 matching 8 bases. With V trimmed by 6 bases and J by 2 bases, 9 bases remained unmatched. Germline V gene sequence: CDR1 MNHEY, CDR2 SMNVEV (reference sequence). This CDR3 spans 15 amino acids. CDR3 sequence (DNA): TGTGCCAGCAGGATCGGACAGGGAAGAACCTACGAGCAGTACTTC. Translation: CASRIGQGRTYEQYF.

There are a few counts of this clone. The rearrangement joins TRBV18 to TRBJ2-7; 7 bases match TRBD2. J was trimmed by 3 bases and V by 0 bases; bases with no gene match: 5. The CDR3 has 15 residues. The germline gives CDR1 KGHSH, CDR2 LQKENI. CDR3 DNA: TGTGCCAGCTCACCACCCCAAGCGGGGAGCTACGAGCAGTACTTC. Protein: CASSPPQAGSYEQYF.

This chain uses TRBV2 with TRBJ1-3, with no clear D. V was clipped by 6 bases and J by 0 bases, with 3 bases between them. CDR1 is SNHLY and CDR2 is FYNNEI in the germline V gene. The CDR3 is 12 residues long. CDR3 region: CASRYSGNTIYF. DNA of the CDR3: TGTGCCAGCAGATACTCTGGAAACACCATATATTTT.

This rearrangement joins TRBV18 to TRBJ1-1, with D possibly TRBD1 on 6 matching bases. This CDR3 has 15 residues. V lost 3 bases and J 1 base, leaving 12 bases between the germline ends. CDR1 is KGHSH, CDR2 LQKENI, per germline. DNA for the CDR3: TGTGCCAGCTCACCGAATGCGGGGGCGAACACTGAAGCTTTCTTT. Translated: CASSPNAGANTEAFF. Looking up the rest from reference TRBV18 and TRBJ1-1 gives the full variable domain: NAGVMQNPRHLVRRRGQEARLRCSPMKGHSHVYWYRQLPEEGLKFMVYLQKENIIDESGMPKERFSAEFPKEGPSILRIQQVVRGDSAAYFCASSPNAGANTEAFFGQGTRLTVV.

The chain combines TRBV11-2 with TRBJ1-1; D is unclear. V lost 5 bases and J lost 11, with 12 bases in between. This CDR3 is built from 11 residues. The V gene's germline CDR1 is SGHAT and CDR2 FQNNGV. For the CDR3, the DNA is TGTGCCAGCAGCCATGGAGAGACGGCTTTCTTT. Amino acids: CASSHGETAFF.

This clone was counted a single time. The genes are TRBV10-3 and TRBJ2-3, with 9 bases lining up with TRBD2. V was clipped by 5 bases and J by 2 bases; unmatched bases: 5. Per the germline V gene, CDR1 is ENHRY and CDR2 is SYGVKD. CDR3 length equals 15 residues. CDR3 region: CAISPGLAVTDTQYF. The CDR3 DNA reads TGTGCCATCAGTCCGGGACTAGCAGTCACAGATACGCAGTATTTT.

The chain couples TRBV5-1 to TRBJ1-1, with TRBD1 as a possible D gene (5 bases). The CDR3 covers 14 residues. Trimming left V 6 bases short and J 6 bases short, with 18 bases between. The germline gives CDR1 SGHRS, CDR2 YFSETQ. CDR3 loop: CASMSGQGGAEAFF. Here the CDR3 DNA reads TGCGCCAGCATGAGTGGGCAGGGAGGGGCTGAAGCTTTCTTT.

V and J are TRBV5-1 and TRBJ1-1; possibly TRBD1 for D (6 bases). The CDR3 spans 14 residues. V shed 4 bases and J shed 5 bases, with 15 bases lying between them. Germline CDR1 reads SGHRS; CDR2 reads YFSETQ. The CDR3: CASSPQGGETEAFF. The CDR3 nucleotides are TGCGCCAGCAGCCCACAGGGTGGGGAGACTGAAGCTTTCTTT.

The chain has TRBV5-6 and TRBJ2-5; 8 bases are a match to TRBD2. Germline trimming cut 2 bases from V and 4 bases from J; bases unmatched to any gene: 4. CDR3 length equals 14 residues. Germline CDR1 and CDR2: SGHDT and YYEEEE. The CDR3 coding sequence is TGTGCCAGCAGCTTACGGGAGGGCGCAGAGACCCAGTACTTC. Its protein product is CASSLREGAETQYF.

This chain links TRBV5-1 with TRBJ1-2; the D is unclear. The germline CDR1 and CDR2 sequences are SGHRS and YFSETQ. The CDR3 is 13 residues long. V gave up 4 bases and J gave up 4 bases, with 11 bases separating them. CDR3 in DNA: TGCGCCAGCAGCCCCTTAGCGGGCTATGGCTACACCTTC. Translated, it gives CASSPLAGYGYTF.

As to this clone: The junction departs from germline at one end; a sequencing error may be responsible. The V gene is TRBV7-7, the J gene TRBJ1-1; unclear D gene. The length of the CDR3 is 13 residues. Germline values: CDR1 SSHAT, CDR2 FNYEAQ (reference sequence). Written as DNA, the CDR3 is TGTGCTAGCAGCTTATCAGAGAACACTGAAGCTTTCTTT. Encoded protein: CASSLSENTEAFF.

The chain links TRBV28 to TRBJ1-4; TRBD1 might be the D (5 bases). This CDR3 comprises 13 residues. Between the trimmed V and J ends, which lost 6 bases and 3 bases, there was a span of 8 bases. Germline assignment: CDR1 MDHEN and CDR2 SYDVKM. The CDR3 nucleotides are TGTGCCAGCAGCTTCAGGGCTAATGAAAAACTGTTTTTT. Amino acids: CASSFRANEKLFF.

The gene calls are TRBV12-5 and TRBJ1-1; D call uncertain. Germline V gives CDR1 LGHNT, CDR2 FRNRAP. V was shortened by 6 bases and J by 4 bases, with 12 bases between the two germline ends. CDR3 length: 13 amino acids. CDR3 amino acids: CASGPDLSTEAFF. The CDR3 nucleotides read TGTGCTAGTGGACCGGACTTGAGCACTGAAGCTTTCTTT.

This chain joins TRBV27 and TRBJ2-1; possibly TRBD2 for D (5 bases). From germline, CDR1 is MNHEY and CDR2 SMNVEV (reference sequence). Trimming shortened V by 4 bases and J by 15 bases, and 19 bases separated the two germline ends. The CDR3 is 13 residues long. As DNA, the CDR3 is TGTGCCAGCAGTTCTACCGCGACTAAAGTGTGGTTCTTC. Amino acids: CASSSTATKVWFF.

V gene TRBV28 combines with J gene TRBJ1-2; TRBD1 is a possible D gene (5 bases). Trimming cost V 5 bases and J 6 bases, with 16 bases left between them. The CDR3 covers 14 residues. CDR1 MDHEN and CDR2 SYDVKM come from the germline V gene. Here the CDR3 DNA reads TGTGCCAGCAGTCTAATGCAGGGACTCGATGGCTACACCTTC. It codes for CASSLMQGLDGYTF.

The rearrangement joins TRBV5-1 to TRBJ2-3, with 12 bases fitting TRBD2. Losses at the gene ends were 4 bases for V and 2 bases for J; bases not matched to a gene: 2. The CDR3 runs 15 residues. Per the germline V gene, CDR1 is SGHRS and CDR2 is YFSETQ. The DNA for the CDR3 is TGCGCCAGCAGCACTAGCGGGAGGACCACAGATACGCAGTATTTT. Protein product: CASSTSGRTTDTQYF.

The chain employs TRBV6-5 and TRBJ1-1; weak D call: TRBD1 (5 bases). Germline-derived CDR1 and CDR2 are MNHEY and SVGAGI. This CDR3 spans 15 amino acids. With 0 bases removed from V and 4 bases from J, the gap between germline ends came to 12 bases. As DNA, the CDR3 is TGTGCCAGCAGTTACTCGGAGGCCGGGGGCACTGAAGCTTTCTTT. It encodes CASSYSEAGGTEAFF.

This chain connects TRBV30 to TRBJ1-4; TRBD1 agrees at 7 bases. Germline CDR1 GTSNPN, CDR2 SVGIG (reference sequence). Trimming cost V 0 bases and J 0 bases; bases outside gene matches: 4. This CDR3 spans 16 amino acids. The chain's CDR3 is CAWSVRGTATNEKLFF. CDR3 nucleotide sequence: TGTGCCTGGAGTGTACGCGGGACAGCAACTAATGAAAAACTGTTTTTT.

J is TRBJ2-2 and V is TRBV7-2; perhaps TRBD2 as D (6 bases). CDR1 and CDR2 (germline): SGHTA, FQGNSA. This CDR3 is built from 14 residues. Trimming cost V 6 bases and J 2 bases, with 10 bases left between them. The CDR3 bases are TGTGCCAGCAGACGCGGGACTAACACCGGGGAGCTGTTTTTT. It is translated as CASRRGTNTGELFF.

The V call is TRBV6-5, the J call TRBJ1-1; D is uncertain. CDR3 length: 15 amino acids. Germline-derived CDR1 and CDR2 are MNHEY and SVGAGI. Trimming shortened V by 5 bases and J by 1 base, and 14 bases separated the two germline ends. The CDR3 coding sequence is TGTGCCAGCAGTCCCGGCCGGGAAGGGAACACTGAAGCTTTCTTT. Its protein product is CASSPGREGNTEAFF.

In this sample, this clone turned up a few times. The rearrangement links TRBV3-1 (or the pseudogene TRBV3-2) to TRBJ1-3; D is uncertain. This CDR3 has 15 amino acids. Trimming removed 4 bases from V and 0 bases from J, with 10 bases in between. Germline CDR1 is LGHDT and CDR2 is YNNKEL (reference sequence). The CDR3 loop is CASSRLAHSGNTIYF. CDR3 DNA sequence: TGTGCCAGCAGCCGACTAGCGCACTCTGGAAACACCATATATTTT.

The CDR3 DNA is TGTGCCACCCCCACTTATGAGGGCACCACAGATACGCAGTATTTT. Its translation: CATPTYEGTTDTQYF. V gene TRBV24-1 combines with J gene TRBJ2-3, with a weak D call TRBD2 (5 bases). Trimming cost V 9 bases and J 2 bases, with 17 bases left between them. This CDR3 is 15 amino acids long. The V gene's germline CDR1 is KGHDR and CDR2 SFDVKD.

The chain recombines TRBV13 with TRBJ1-4; 7 bases align to TRBD1. Germline CDR1 reads PRHDT; CDR2 reads FYEKMQ (reference sequence). The CDR3 spans 16 residues. J gave up 2 bases and V 5 bases, and 8 bases lay outside the gene matches. The CDR3 nucleotides are TGTGCCAGCAGCACAGGCACAGGGGCCACTAATGAAAAACTGTTTTTT. Its protein product is CASSTGTGATNEKLFF. Supplemented by reference TRBV13 and TRBJ1-4, the full variable domain reads AAGVIQSPRHLIKEKRETATLKCYPIPRHDTVYWYQQGPGQDPQFLISFYEKMQSDKGSIPDRFSAQQFSDYHSELNMSSLELGDSALYFCASSTGTGATNEKLFFGSGTQLSVL.

This CDR3 is CASSWRAPDGYTF. For the CDR3, the DNA is TGTGCCAGCAGCTGGCGGGCCCCCGATGGCTACACCTTC. The V and J genes are TRBV7-2 and TRBJ1-2; D gene uncertain. The CDR3 loop spans 13 amino acids. Germline assignment: CDR1 SGHTA and CDR2 FQGNSA. Trimming shortened V by 4 bases and J by 6 bases, and 12 bases separated the two germline ends.

The rearrangement links TRBV6-5 to TRBJ1-5, with D unresolved. V lost 6 bases, J lost 0 bases, and 6 bases lay in between. From germline, CDR1 is MNHEY and CDR2 SVGAGI. The CDR3 sequence is 13 residues long. CDR3 in DNA: TGTGCCAGCAGGGAGTATAGCAATCAGCCCCAGCATTTT. Its protein product is CASREYSNQPQHF.

This clone was counted a single time. V and J are TRBV19 and TRBJ2-1; D might be TRBD1 (6 bases). The CDR3 extends over 16 amino acids. Trimming removed 8 bases from V and 7 bases from J, with 24 bases in between. Germline values: CDR1 LNHDA, CDR2 SQIVND (reference sequence). The CDR3 DNA is TGTGCCAGTGGGGCAAGGACAGCCTACCGCGGAAATGAGCAGTTCTTC. This sequence encodes CASGARTAYRGNEQFF.

The CDR3 loop reads CASSIGARGGWNTEAFF. DNA for the CDR3: TGTGCCAGTAGTATTGGGGCCCGAGGGGGCTGGAACACTGAAGCTTTCTTT. The rearrangement uses TRBV19 and TRBJ1-1; 7 bases map to TRBD1. V was clipped by 3 bases and J by 1 base; unmatched bases: 11. The CDR3 runs to 17 residues. CDR1 and CDR2 from the germline V gene are LNHDA and SQIVND (reference sequence).